The 9 T cell receptor beta chains given below trace back to one sample, sequenced in a study of blood T cell repertoires in COVID-19. Clones were sequenced by immunoSEQ multiplex PCR, and TCRdb holds only the in-frame ones, with some missing. The repertoire holds a few hundred thousand clones, with roughly 84% as singletons. The source material was peripheral blood. Receptors originate from a middle-aged man with active or convalescent COVID-19.

This clone has only a few counts. The chain combines TRBV19 with TRBJ1-1; 9 nucleotides match TRBD1. V gave up 7 bases and J gave up 3 bases; unmatched junction bases: 12. The V gene's germline CDR1 is LNHDA and CDR2 SQIVND (reference sequence). This CDR3 region has 16 residues. The CDR3 bases are TGTGCCAGTATTGAGGGACAGGGCGAAATTGACACTGAAGCTTTCTTT. This codes for CASIEGQGEIDTEAFF.

The chain combines TRBV10-3 with TRBJ1-1, with 7 bases matching TRBD1. The CDR3 spans 14 residues. V lost 6 bases to trimming and J lost 1 base; unmatched junction nucleotides: 5. Germline V gives CDR1 ENHRY, CDR2 SYGVKD. The CDR3 region has the DNA TGTGCCATCAGCAAAACAGGGGAGAACACTGAAGCTTTCTTT. This encodes CAISKTGENTEAFF.

This chain uses TRBV10-2 with TRBJ2-7; weak D call: TRBD1 (6 bases). The germline CDR1 and CDR2 sequences are WSHSY and SAAADI. V gave up 11 bases and J gave up 5 bases, with 25 bases separating them. The CDR3 loop spans 15 amino acids. The CDR3 coding sequence is TGCGCCTCTCGAGAAGGATCAGGGGCCATCGACGAGCAGTACTTC. This encodes CASREGSGAIDEQYF.

The chain joins TRBV6-2 or TRBV6-3 to TRBJ2-7; D is unclear. The germline V and J ends were trimmed by 4 bases and 0 bases, with 16 bases remaining between them. This CDR3 has 16 amino acids. The germline V gene has CDR1 MNHEY and CDR2 SVGEGT. The CDR3 spells CASSLAMGLSSYEQYF. Written as DNA, the CDR3 is TGTGCCAGCAGTTTGGCGATGGGCCTAAGCTCCTACGAGCAGTACTTC.

The sample holds a few counts of this clone. The chain uses TRBV28 and TRBJ1-2; no firm D call. The V and J ends lost 7 bases and 3 bases respectively, with 12 bases between them. The CDR3 is 13 amino acids. The germline gives CDR1 MDHEN, CDR2 SYDVKM. CDR3 protein: CASTEVKYYGYTF. CDR3 nucleotide sequence: TGTGCCAGCACCGAGGTGAAATACTATGGCTACACCTTC.

The rearrangement joins TRBV3-1 (or the pseudogene TRBV3-2) to TRBJ1-6; D is undetermined. The germline CDR1 and CDR2 sequences are LGHDT and YNNKEL (reference sequence). The CDR3 has 12 residues. V gave up 4 bases and J gave up 5 bases, with 3 bases separating them. DNA for the CDR3: TGTGCCAGCAGCCGAGATAATTCACCCCTCCACTTT. Its translation is CASSRDNSPLHF.

The chain employs TRBV11-2 and TRBJ2-3; 12 bases agree with TRBD2. Germline values: CDR1 SGHAT, CDR2 FQNNGV. CDR3 length equals 18 residues. J was trimmed by 3 bases and V by 2 bases; bases with no gene match: 9. Here the CDR3 reads CASSLWSSGGASTDTQYF. CDR3 sequence (DNA): TGTGCCAGCAGCTTATGGTCTAGCGGGGGGGCGAGTACAGATACGCAGTATTTT.

This chain connects TRBV5-1 to TRBJ1-6; 10 nucleotides match TRBD1. The CDR3 covers 15 residues. Trimming at V came to 3 bases and at J to 8 bases, leaving 5 bases not matched to a gene. CDR1 is SGHRS and CDR2 is YFSETQ in the germline V gene. The DNA for the CDR3 is TGCGCCAGCAGCTGGGACAGGGGAGGGGATTCACCCCTCCACTTT. Translated: CASSWDRGGDSPLHF.

This sequence joins TRBV12-3 or TRBV12-4 and TRBJ2-1, with TRBD2 matching 7 bases. The CDR3 is made up of 12 amino acids. V dropped 10 bases and J dropped 10; count of bases not matched to a gene: 10. The CDR3 spells CATGLVKVEQFF. In nucleotides, the CDR3 is TGTGCCACAGGACTAGTCAAAGTCGAGCAGTTCTTC.